The 5 T cell receptor beta chains below were found in one sample sequenced in a study of Graves' ophthalmopathy and Graves' hyperthyroidism. The TCR beta CDR3 regions underwent amplification from RNA transcripts. First-round RT-PCR used HTBI primers; second-round multiplex PCR followed. One entry per CDR3 protein results from TCRdb running MiXCR on the multiplex PCR reads. The sample carries about 220,000 distinct CDR3 sequences, under 25% recorded once. What was sequenced was peripheral blood. Source of these receptors: a woman aged 50 to 60 with Graves' ophthalmopathy.

As regards this clonotype: A much more abundant neighbour one base away suggests this may be a read error. V and J are TRBV3-1 and TRBJ1-1; D is possibly TRBD1 (6 bases). Germline assignment: CDR1 LGHDT and CDR2 YNNKEL (reference sequence). The CDR3 totals 14 residues. With 2 bases removed from V and 6 bases from J, the gap between germline ends came to 13 bases. The CDR3 DNA is TGTGCCAGCAGCCAACTACAGGGTCGAGCTGAAGCTTTCTTT. Its translation is CASSQLQGRAEAFF.

This clonotype appeared many times. V usage is TRBV28 and J usage is TRBJ2-5; TRBD2 matches at 11 bases. The CDR3 has 17 residues. CDR1 MDHEN and CDR2 SYDVKM come from the germline V gene. Trimming cost V 4 bases and J 6 bases; bases outside gene matches: 13. The CDR3, as DNA: TGTGCCAGCAGTTCCACACTAGCGGGAGCAACGAAAAAGACCCAGTACTTC. Translated, it gives CASSSTLAGATKKTQYF.

There are a few counts of this clonotype. The chain uses TRBV20-1 and TRBJ2-7; D remains unclear. Germline V gene data show CDR1 as DFQATT and CDR2 as SNEGSKA (reference sequence). CDR3 size: 12 residues. V was cut by 1 base and J by 4 bases, with 8 bases left in between. CDR3 region: CSARGWRYEQYF. CDR3 DNA sequence: TGCAGTGCTAGAGGTTGGCGGTACGAGCAGTACTTC.

This clonotype has a count of ten or more. The chain uses TRBV30 and TRBJ1-1; D not certain. From germline, CDR1 is GTSNPN and CDR2 SVGIG (reference sequence). V dropped 4 bases and J dropped 1 base, with 10 bases sitting between them. This CDR3 spans 13 amino acids. The CDR3: CAWKKNRNTEAFF. The CDR3 DNA reads as TGTGCCTGGAAGAAAAACAGGAACACTGAAGCTTTCTTT.

This clonotype came up many times. The genes are TRBV7-9 and TRBJ2-7; 13 bases map to TRBD2. The CDR3 sequence is 15 residues long. Germline V gene data show CDR1 as SEHNR and CDR2 as FQNEAQ (reference sequence). Unmatched junction bases numbered 6, after V lost 5 bases and J lost 5 bases. This CDR3 reads CASSTGTSGTNEQYF. The CDR3 bases are TGTGCCAGCAGCACAGGGACTAGCGGGACTAACGAGCAGTACTTC.